This T cell receptor (beta chain) was obtained from a study of blood T cells in healthy people across ages. With regard to this clonotype: Its specificity is unknown.

There are 17 residues in the CDR3. Trimming left V 6 bases short and J 13 bases short, with 31 bases between. For the second PCR, which ran for roughly 7 to 11 cycles, a sample-barcoded 5' primer and a J-beta primer mix were used. TCRdb passed the 5' RACE reads through MiXCR, listing each CDR3 protein once. The sample carries roughly 730,000 distinct CDR3 sequences, 45% to 70% recorded once. General study findings and limits: Per million T cells, TCR beta diversity dropped about linearly as age rose. Whereas aged donors had fewer naive CD4+ cells, long-lived donors had more of them and higher diversity.

J is TRBJ2-4 and V is TRBV12-3 or TRBV12-4; D is uncertain. The specimen sequenced was blood. This sequence was found in a man in his forties or fifties in good health. CDR3 coding DNA: TGTGCCAGCAGCCACTACGGTACGACCTCCTCGTTCGGTGAGCAGTACTTC. Its protein product is CASSHYGTTSSFGEQYF.